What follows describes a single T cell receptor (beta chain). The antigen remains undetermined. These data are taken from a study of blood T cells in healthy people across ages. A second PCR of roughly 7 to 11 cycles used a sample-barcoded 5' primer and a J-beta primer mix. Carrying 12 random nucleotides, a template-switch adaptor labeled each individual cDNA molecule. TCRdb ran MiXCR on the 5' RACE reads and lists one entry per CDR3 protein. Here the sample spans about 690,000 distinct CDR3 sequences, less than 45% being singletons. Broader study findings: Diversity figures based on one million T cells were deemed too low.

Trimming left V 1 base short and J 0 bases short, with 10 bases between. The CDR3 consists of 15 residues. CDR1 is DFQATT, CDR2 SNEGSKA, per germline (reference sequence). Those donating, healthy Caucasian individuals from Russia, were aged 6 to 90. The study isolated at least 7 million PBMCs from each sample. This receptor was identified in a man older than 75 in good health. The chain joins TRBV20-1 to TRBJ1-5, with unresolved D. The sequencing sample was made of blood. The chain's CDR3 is CSARVPLISNQPQHF. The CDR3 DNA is TGCAGTGCTAGAGTACCGCTAATTAGCAATCAGCCCCAGCATTTT.